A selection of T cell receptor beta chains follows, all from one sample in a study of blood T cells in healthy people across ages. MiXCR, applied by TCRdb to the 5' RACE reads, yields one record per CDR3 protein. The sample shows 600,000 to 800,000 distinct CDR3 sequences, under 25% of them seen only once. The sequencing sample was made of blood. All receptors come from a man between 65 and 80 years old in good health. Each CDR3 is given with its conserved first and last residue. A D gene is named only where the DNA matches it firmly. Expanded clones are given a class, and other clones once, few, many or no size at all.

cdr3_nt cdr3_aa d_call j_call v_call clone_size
TGCAGTGCTAGAGAGCGGGGCTACAATGAGCAGTTCTTC CSARERGYNEQFF NA TRBJ2-1 TRBV20-1 NA
TGCGCCAGCAGCCAAAACAGCGGGGAGCTGTTTTTT CASSQNSGELFF NA TRBJ2-2 TRBV4-3 few
TGTGCCAGCAGTTTGGGACTGGATGAAAAACTGTTTTTT CASSLGLDEKLFF NA TRBJ1-4 TRBV12-3/TRBV12-4 NA
TGTGCCAGCATCGAACGGGGGGCGCGGACTGAAGCTTTCTTT CASIERGARTEAFF NA TRBJ1-1 TRBV28 NA
TGCGCCAGCAGCCGGACGGGCCGAGGTGAAAAACTGTTTTTT CASSRTGRGEKLFF NA TRBJ1-4 TRBV5-1 few
TGTGCCAGCAGCCAAAAAGCGGGAGGGTCGGAGACCCAGTACTTC CASSQKAGGSETQYF TRBD2 TRBJ2-5 TRBV3-1 few
TGTGCCACCAGCAGGGGTGCCGGGGAGCTGTTTTTT CATSRGAGELFF NA TRBJ2-2 TRBV24-1 NA
TGTGCCAGCAGGGAACTTCTAAATGAAAAACTGTTTTTT CASRELLNEKLFF NA TRBJ1-4 TRBV6-5 NA
TGTGCCAGCAGAAGCAAACGGGCGACTAATGAAAAACTGTTTTTT CASRSKRATNEKLFF NA TRBJ1-4 TRBV3-1 many
TGCAGTGCTCGAGAAGGCAGGGGGCGATTCAAGGCTTTCTTT CSAREGRGRFKAFF TRBD1 TRBJ1-1 TRBV20-1 NA
TGTGCCAGCAGCTTAGATAGGGGTTGGGACAGAGCCTACAATGAGCAGTTCTTC CASSLDRGWDRAYNEQFF TRBD1 TRBJ2-1 TRBV11-2 few
TGCAGTGCTAGTGAAGGCCTGGGGGAGCAGTTCTTC CSASEGLGEQFF NA TRBJ2-1 TRBV20-1 NA
TGCAGTGCTAGAGTAGTGGGGTCTAAAAACATTCAGTACTTC CSARVVGSKNIQYF NA TRBJ2-4 TRBV20-1 NA
TGCAGTGCTAGAGTCTCTAGCGGGAGGTTGGATGAGCAGTTCTTC CSARVSSGRLDEQFF TRBD2 TRBJ2-1 TRBV20-1 NA
TGTGCCAGCAGCGTAGCGGTAGCGGGAGGTGAAGATACGCAGTATTTT CASSVAVAGGEDTQYF TRBD2 TRBJ2-3 TRBV9 NA
TGTGCCAGCAGTGAAATGGATACGGGGAACTATGGCTACACCTTC CASSEMDTGNYGYTF NA TRBJ1-2 TRBV6-1 NA
TGTGCCAGCAGTTTAACAGGGGACTTCTTTGGGGCCAACGTCCTGACTTTC CASSLTGDFFGANVLTF NA TRBJ2-6 TRBV12-3/TRBV12-4 NA
TGTGCCAGCAGCGTAGGGGACAGGACTCATGAAAAACTGTTTTTT CASSVGDRTHEKLFF TRBD1 TRBJ1-4 TRBV9 few
TGTACCAGCAGTCCCCGTGGGGGTCGGCGGAACACCGGGGAGCTGTTTTTT CTSSPRGGRRNTGELFF NA TRBJ2-2 TRBV5-6 NA
TGCAGTGCATCATCCGGGATACCCGCTTCGGAAGCTTTCTTT CSASSGIPASEAFF NA TRBJ1-1 TRBV20-1 NA
TGTGCCAGCAGTGAGAGGGTAGTCTACAATGAGCAGTTCTTC CASSERVVYNEQFF NA TRBJ2-1 TRBV2 few
TGTGCCAGCAGTTTCCTCGGACTAGCGGGACAGTATTTT CASSFLGLAGQYF TRBD2 TRBJ2-3 TRBV6-1 many
TGTGCCAGCAGTCACCTACCTGGTCCGGTCACTGAAGCTTTCTTT CASSHLPGPVTEAFF NA TRBJ1-1 TRBV12-3/TRBV12-4 few
TGCAGCGCTCGGGACACCGAGCAAGAGACCCAGTACTTC CSARDTEQETQYF NA TRBJ2-5 TRBV29-1 NA
TGTGCCAGCAGTGAGGACTACGGGATCTACGAGCAGTACTTC CASSEDYGIYEQYF NA TRBJ2-7 TRBV6-1 NA
TGTGCCAGCAGTGAAGACAGAAATAGCAATCAGCCCCAGCATTTT CASSEDRNSNQPQHF NA TRBJ1-5 TRBV25-1 NA